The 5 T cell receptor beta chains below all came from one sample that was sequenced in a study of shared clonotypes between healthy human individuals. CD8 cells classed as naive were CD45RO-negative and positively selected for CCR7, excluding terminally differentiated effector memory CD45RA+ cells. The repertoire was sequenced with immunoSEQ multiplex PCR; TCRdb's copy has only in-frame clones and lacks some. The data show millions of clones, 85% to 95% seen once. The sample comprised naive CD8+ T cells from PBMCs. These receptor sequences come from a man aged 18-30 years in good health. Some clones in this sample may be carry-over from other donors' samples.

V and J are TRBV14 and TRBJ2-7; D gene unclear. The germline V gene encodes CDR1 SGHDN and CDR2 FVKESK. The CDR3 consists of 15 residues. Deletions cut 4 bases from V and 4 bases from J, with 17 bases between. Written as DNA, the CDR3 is TGTGCCAGCAGCCTTCGGACGGGCCGGGTATACGAGCAGTACTTC. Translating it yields CASSLRTGRVYEQYF.

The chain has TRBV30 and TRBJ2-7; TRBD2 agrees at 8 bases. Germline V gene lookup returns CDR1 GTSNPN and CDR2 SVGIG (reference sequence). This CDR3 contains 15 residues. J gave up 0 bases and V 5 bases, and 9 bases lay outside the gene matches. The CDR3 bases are TGTGCCTGGGCTAAACTAGCGGACGGCTCCTACGAGCAGTACTTC. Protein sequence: CAWAKLADGSYEQYF.

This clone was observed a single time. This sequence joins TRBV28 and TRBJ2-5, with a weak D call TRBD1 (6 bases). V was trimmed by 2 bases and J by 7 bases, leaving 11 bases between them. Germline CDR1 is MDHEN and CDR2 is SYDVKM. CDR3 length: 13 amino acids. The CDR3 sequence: CASSLGGLGTQYF. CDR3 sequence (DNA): TGTGCCAGCAGTTTAGGGGGCCTTGGGACCCAGTACTTC.

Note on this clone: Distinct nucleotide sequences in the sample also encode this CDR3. As DNA, the CDR3 is TGTGCCAGCAGCGTAGGTTCGGGGGAGCTGTTTTTT. Translated: CASSVGSGELFF. The chain is built from TRBV9 and TRBJ2-2; the D is unclear. Germline V gene data show CDR1 as SGDLS and CDR2 as YYNGEE. The CDR3 runs to 12 residues. V was cut by 0 bases and J by 8 bases, with 5 bases left in between.

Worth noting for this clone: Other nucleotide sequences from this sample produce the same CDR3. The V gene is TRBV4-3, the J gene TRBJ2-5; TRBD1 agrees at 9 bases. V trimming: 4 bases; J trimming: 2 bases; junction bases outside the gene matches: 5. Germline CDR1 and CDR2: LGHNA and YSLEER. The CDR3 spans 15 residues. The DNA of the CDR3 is TGCGCCAGCAGCCGCCTGACAGGGGGACAAGAGACCCAGTACTTC. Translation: CASSRLTGGQETQYF.